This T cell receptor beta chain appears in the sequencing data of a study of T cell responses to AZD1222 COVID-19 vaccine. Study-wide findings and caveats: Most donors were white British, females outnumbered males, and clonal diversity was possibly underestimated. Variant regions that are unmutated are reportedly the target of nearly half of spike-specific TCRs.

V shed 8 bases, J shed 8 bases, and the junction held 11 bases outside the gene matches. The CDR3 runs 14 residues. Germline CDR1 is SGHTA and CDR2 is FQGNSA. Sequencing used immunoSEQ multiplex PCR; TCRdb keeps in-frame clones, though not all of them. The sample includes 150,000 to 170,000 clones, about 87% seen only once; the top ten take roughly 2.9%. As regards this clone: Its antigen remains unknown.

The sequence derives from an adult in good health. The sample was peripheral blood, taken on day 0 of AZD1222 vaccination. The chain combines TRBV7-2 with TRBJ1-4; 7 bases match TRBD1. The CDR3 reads CASAGSGGREKLFF. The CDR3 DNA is TGTGCCAGCGCTGGGTCAGGGGGGCGGGAAAAACTGTTTTTT.